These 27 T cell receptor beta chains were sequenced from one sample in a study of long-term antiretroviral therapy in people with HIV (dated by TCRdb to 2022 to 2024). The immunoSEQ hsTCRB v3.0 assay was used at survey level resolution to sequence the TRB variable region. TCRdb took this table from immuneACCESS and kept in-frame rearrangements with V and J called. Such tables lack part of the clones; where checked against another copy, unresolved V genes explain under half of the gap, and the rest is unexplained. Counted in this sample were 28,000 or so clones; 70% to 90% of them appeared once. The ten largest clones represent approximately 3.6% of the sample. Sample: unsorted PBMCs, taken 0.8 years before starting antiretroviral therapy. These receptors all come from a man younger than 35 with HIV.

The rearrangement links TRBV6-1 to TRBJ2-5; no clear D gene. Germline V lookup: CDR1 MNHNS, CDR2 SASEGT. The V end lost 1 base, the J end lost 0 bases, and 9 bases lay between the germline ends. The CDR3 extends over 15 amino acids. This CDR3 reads CASSEVWSYQETQYF. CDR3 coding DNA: TGTGCCAGCAGTGAAGTGTGGTCGTACCAAGAGACCCAGTACTTC.

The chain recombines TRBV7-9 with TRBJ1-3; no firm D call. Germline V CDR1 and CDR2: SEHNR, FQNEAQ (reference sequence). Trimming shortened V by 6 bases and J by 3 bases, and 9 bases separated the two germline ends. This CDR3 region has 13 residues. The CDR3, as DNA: TGTGCCAGCAGTTACAGCGGTGGAAACACCATATATTTT. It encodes CASSYSGGNTIYF.

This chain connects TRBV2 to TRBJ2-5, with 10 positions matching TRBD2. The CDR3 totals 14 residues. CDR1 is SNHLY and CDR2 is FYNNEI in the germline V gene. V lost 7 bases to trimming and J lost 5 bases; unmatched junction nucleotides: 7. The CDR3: CASKASGSWETQYF. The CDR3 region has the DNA TGTGCCAGCAAAGCTAGCGGGAGTTGGGAGACCCAGTACTTC.

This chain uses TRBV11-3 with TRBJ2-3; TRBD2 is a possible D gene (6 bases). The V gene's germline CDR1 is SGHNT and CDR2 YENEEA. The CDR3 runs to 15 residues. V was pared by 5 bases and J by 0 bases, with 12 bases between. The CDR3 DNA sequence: TGTGCCAGCAGCCCCTACGGGGGAAGCACAGATACGCAGTATTTT. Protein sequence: CASSPYGGSTDTQYF.

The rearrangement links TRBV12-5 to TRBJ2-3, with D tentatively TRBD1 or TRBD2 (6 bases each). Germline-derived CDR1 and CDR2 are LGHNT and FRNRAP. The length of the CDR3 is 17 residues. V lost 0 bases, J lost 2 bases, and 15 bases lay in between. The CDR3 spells CASGLVQIGGYTDTQYF. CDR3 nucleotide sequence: TGTGCTAGTGGTTTGGTACAAATAGGGGGGTACACAGATACGCAGTATTTT. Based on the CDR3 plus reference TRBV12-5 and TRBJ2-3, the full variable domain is DARVTQTPRHKVTEMGQEVTMRCQPILGHNTVFWYRQTMMQGLELLAYFRNRAPLDDSGMPKDRFSAEMPDATLATLKIQPSEPRDSAVYFCASGLVQIGGYTDTQYFGPGTRLTVL.

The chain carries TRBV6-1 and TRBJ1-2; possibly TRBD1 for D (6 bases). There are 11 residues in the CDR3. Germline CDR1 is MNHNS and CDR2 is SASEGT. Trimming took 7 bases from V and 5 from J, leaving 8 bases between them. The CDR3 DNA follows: TGTGCCAGCAACAGGGTTTATGGCTACACCTTC. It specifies CASNRVYGYTF.

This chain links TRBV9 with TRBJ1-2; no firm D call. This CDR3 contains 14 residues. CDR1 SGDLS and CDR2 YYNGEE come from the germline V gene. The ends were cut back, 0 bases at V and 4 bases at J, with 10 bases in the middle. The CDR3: CASSVAPGGYGYTF. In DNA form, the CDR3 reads TGTGCCAGCAGCGTAGCCCCGGGAGGCTATGGCTACACCTTC.

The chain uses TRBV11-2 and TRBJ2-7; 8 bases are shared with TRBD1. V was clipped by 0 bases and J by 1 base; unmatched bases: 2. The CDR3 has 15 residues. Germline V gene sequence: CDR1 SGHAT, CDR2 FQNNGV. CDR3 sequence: CASSLEQGESYEQYF. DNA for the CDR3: TGTGCCAGCAGCTTAGAACAGGGGGAATCCTACGAGCAGTACTTC.

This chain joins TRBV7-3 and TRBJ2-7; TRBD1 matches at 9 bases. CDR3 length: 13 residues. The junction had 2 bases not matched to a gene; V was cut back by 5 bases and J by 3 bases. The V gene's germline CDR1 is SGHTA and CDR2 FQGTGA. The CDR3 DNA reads TGTGCCAGCAGCCGGACAGGGGACTACGAGCAGTACTTC. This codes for CASSRTGDYEQYF.

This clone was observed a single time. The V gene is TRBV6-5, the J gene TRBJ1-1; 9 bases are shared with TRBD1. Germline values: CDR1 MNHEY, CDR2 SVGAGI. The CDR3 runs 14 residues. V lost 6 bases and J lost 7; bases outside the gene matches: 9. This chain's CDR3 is CASSRDREGGEAFF. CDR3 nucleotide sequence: TGTGCCAGCAGCCGGGACAGGGAGGGTGGTGAAGCTTTCTTT.

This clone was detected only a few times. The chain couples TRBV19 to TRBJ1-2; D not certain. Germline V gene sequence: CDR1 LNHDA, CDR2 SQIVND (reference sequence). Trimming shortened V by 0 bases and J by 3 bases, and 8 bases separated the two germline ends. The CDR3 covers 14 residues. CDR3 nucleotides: TGTGCCAGTAGTATAGAACTGGCGGACTATGGCTACACCTTC. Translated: CASSIELADYGYTF.

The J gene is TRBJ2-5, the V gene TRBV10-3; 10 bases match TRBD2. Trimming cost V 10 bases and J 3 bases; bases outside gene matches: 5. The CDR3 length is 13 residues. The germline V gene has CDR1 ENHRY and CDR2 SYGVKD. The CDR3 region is CASGLAEKETQYF. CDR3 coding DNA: TGTGCCAGCGGACTAGCGGAGAAAGAGACCCAGTACTTC.

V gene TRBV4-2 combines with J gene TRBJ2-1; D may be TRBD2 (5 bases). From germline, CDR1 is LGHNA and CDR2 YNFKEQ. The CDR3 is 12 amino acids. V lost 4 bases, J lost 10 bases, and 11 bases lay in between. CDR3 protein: CASSRAGEEQFF. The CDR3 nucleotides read TGTGCCAGCAGCCGGGCCGGGGAAGAGCAGTTCTTC.

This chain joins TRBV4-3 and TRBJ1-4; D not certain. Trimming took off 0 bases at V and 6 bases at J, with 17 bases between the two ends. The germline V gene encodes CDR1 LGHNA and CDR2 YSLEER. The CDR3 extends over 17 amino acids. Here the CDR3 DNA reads TGCGCCAGCAGCCAAGAGGGCAGCCCCACGGTAGATGAAAAACTGTTTTTT. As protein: CASSQEGSPTVDEKLFF.

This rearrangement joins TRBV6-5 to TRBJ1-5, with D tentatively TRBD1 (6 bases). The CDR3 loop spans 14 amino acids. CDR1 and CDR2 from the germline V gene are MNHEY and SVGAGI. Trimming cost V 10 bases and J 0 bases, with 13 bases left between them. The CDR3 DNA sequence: TGTGCCAACCCGGACAGTTATAGCAATCAGCCCCAGCATTTT. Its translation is CANPDSYSNQPQHF.

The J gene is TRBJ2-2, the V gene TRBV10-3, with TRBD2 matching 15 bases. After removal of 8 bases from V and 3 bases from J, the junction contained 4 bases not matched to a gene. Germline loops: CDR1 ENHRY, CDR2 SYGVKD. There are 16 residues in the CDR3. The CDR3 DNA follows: TGTGCCATCGGACTAGCGGGAGGGTTGGACACCGGGGAGCTGTTTTTT. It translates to CAIGLAGGLDTGELFF.

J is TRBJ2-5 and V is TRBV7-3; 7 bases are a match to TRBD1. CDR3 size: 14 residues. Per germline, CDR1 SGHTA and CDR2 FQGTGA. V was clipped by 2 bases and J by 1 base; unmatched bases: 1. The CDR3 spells CASSLGQVQETQYF. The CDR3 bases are TGTGCCAGCAGCTTAGGACAGGTCCAAGAGACCCAGTACTTC.

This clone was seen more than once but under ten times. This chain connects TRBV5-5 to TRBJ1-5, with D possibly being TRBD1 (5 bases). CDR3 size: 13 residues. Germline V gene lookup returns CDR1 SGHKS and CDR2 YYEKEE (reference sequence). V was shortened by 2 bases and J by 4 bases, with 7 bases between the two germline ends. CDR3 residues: CASSFGGNQPQHF. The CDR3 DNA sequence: TGTGCCAGCAGCTTTGGGGGAAATCAGCCCCAGCATTTT.

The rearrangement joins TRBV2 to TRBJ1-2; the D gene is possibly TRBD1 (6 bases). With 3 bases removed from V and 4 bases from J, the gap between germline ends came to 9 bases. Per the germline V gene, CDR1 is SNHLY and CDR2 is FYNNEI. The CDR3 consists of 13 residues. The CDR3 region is CASSDRGAYGYTF. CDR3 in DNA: TGTGCCAGCAGTGACCGGGGGGCCTATGGCTACACCTTC.

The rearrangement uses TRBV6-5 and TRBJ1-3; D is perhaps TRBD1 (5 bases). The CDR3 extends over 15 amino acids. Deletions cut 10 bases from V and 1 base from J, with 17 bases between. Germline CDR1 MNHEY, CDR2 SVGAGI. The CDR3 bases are TGTGCCACCCGAGGGCTTTCAGGGTCTGGAAACACCATATATTTT. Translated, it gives CATRGLSGSGNTIYF.

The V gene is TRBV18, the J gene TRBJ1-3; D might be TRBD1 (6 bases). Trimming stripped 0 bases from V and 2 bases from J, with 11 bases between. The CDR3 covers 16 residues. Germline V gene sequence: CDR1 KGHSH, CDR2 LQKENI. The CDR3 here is CASSPPAGGTGNTIYF. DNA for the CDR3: TGTGCCAGCTCACCACCGGCGGGGGGCACTGGAAACACCATATATTTT.

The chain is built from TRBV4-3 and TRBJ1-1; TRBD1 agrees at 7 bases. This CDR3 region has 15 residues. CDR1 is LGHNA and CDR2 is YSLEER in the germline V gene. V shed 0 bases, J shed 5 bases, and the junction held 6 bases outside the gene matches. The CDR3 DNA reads TGCGCCAGCAGCCAAGATAAACAGGGGCGGACTGAAGCTTTCTTT. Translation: CASSQDKQGRTEAFF.

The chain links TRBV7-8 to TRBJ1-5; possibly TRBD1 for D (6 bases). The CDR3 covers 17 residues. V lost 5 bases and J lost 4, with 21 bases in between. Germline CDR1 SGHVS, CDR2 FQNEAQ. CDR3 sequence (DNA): TGTGCCAGCAGCCCCCCTTCGTCTTACGGGACAAATCAGCCCCAGCATTTT. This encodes CASSPPSSYGTNQPQHF.

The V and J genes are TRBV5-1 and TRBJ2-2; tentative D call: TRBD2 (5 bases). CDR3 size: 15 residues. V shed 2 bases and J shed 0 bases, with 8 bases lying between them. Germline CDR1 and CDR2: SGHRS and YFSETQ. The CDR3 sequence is CASSFHGANTGELFF. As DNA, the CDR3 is TGCGCCAGCAGCTTCCACGGGGCGAACACCGGGGAGCTGTTTTTT.

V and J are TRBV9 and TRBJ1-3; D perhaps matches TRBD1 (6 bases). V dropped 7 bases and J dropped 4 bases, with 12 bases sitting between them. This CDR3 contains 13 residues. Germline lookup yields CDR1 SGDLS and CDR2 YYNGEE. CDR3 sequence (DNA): TGTGCCAGCGGACGGGGGCTCGGAAACACCATATATTTT. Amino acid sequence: CASGRGLGNTIYF.

CDR3 coding DNA: TGTGCCAGCAGCTTAAGGCGCAGCCGGCGGGAGCTGTTTTTT. Protein sequence: CASSLRRSRRELFF. V usage is TRBV7-2 and J usage is TRBJ2-2; D remains ambiguous. The CDR3 spans 14 residues. Trimming pared 2 bases from V and 9 bases from J, leaving 13 bases between. The germline V gene has CDR1 SGHTA and CDR2 FQGNSA.

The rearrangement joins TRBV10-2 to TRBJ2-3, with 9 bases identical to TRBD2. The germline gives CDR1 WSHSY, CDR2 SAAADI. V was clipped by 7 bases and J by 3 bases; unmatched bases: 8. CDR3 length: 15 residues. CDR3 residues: CASMELAGPTDTQYF. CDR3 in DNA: TGCGCCAGCATGGAACTAGCGGGCCCTACAGATACGCAGTATTTT.